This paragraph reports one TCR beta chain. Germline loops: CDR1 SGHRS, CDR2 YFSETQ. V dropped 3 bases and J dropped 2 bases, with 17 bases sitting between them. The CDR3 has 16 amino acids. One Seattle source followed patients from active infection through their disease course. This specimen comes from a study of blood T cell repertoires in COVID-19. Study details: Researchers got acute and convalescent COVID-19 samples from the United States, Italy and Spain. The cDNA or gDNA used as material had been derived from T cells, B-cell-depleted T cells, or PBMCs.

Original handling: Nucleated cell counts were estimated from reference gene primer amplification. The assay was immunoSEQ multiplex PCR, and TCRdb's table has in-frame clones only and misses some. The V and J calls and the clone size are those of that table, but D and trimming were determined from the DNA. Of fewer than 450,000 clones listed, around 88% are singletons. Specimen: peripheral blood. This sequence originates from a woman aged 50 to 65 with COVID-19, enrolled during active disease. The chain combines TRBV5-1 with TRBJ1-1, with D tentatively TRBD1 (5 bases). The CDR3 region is CASSSYLPQGNTEAFF. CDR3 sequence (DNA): TGCGCCAGCAGCTCCTATCTCCCTCAGGGTAACACTGAAGCTTTCTTT.